The TCR beta chain described here comes from a study of T cell changes during pregnancy in multiple sclerosis. TCRdb keeps only in-frame clones here, not all; method: immunoSEQ multiplex PCR. The data show tens of thousands of clones, 92% seen once. Germline CDR1 is SGHRS and CDR2 is YFSETQ. V lost 4 bases and J 4 bases, leaving 16 bases between the germline ends. The CDR3 has 15 residues. The rearrangement links TRBV5-1 to TRBJ2-3; D is possibly TRBD2 (7 bases). Sequenced here: peripheral blood, sampled before pregnancy. The origin of this receptor is a female donor with multiple sclerosis, enrolled in a pregnancy study. The DNA for the CDR3 is TGCGCCAGCAGCCCGGGGGGCAGCCCATCAGATACGCAGTATTTT. Its protein product is CASSPGGSPSDTQYF. Supplemented by reference TRBV5-1 and TRBJ2-3, the full variable domain reads KAGVTQTPRYLIKTRGQQVTLSCSPISGHRSVSWYQQTPGQGLQFLFEYFSETQRNKGNFPGRFSGRQFSNSRSEMNVSTLELGDSALYLCASSPGGSPSDTQYFGPGTRLTVL.